This TCR beta chain was identified during a study of blood T cells in healthy people across ages. A second PCR of about 7 to 12 cycles used a sample-barcoded 5' primer and a J-beta primer mix. TCRdb recomputed calls from the 5' RACE reads with MiXCR, one row per CDR3 protein. The data show more than 1,400,000 distinct CDR3 sequences, around 39% seen once. The sample taken for sequencing was blood. This clonotype was obtained from a woman aged 18-29 years in good health.

This CDR3 reads CASSEHGTAQETQYF. For the CDR3, the DNA is TGTGCCAGCAGTGAACATGGAACAGCACAAGAGACCCAGTACTTC. The V and J genes are TRBV25-1 and TRBJ2-5, with D hard to call. V lost 2 bases to trimming and J lost 2 bases, with 12 bases between them. The length of the CDR3 is 15 residues. In germline, CDR1 is MGHDK, CDR2 SYGVNS.